This T cell receptor (beta chain) was profiled in a study of response to subunit inactivated influenza vaccine. This clonotype was detected a few times. MiXCR, applied by TCRdb to the RT-PCR reads, yields one record per CDR3 protein. The repertoire consists of 650,000 to 800,000 distinct CDR3 sequences, with approximately 13% occurring once and the leading ten covering 6.5% to 8.5%. The germline V and J ends were trimmed by 3 bases and 5 bases, with 13 bases remaining between them. The length of the CDR3 is 14 residues. The chain combines TRBV12-3 or TRBV12-4 with TRBJ1-1, with D perhaps TRBD1 (5 bases). The clonotype originates from a man aged 45-65 years who received an inactivated influenza vaccine. Sequences were derived from PBMCs from blood, sampled 14 to 15 days before vaccination. The CDR3 DNA sequence: TGTGCCAGCAGTTTCGGGGGTTCCTTAACTGAAGCTTTCTTT. As protein: CASSFGGSLTEAFF.